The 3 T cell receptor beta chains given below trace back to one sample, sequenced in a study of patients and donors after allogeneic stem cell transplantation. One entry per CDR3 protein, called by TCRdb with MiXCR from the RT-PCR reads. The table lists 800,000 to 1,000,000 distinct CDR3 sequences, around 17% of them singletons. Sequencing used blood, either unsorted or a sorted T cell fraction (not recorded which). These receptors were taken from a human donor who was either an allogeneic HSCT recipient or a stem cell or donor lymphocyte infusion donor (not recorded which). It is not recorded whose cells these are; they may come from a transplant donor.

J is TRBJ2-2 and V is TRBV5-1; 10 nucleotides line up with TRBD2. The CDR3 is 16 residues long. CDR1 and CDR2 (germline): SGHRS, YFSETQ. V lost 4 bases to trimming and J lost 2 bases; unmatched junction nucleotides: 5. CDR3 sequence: CASSQREGLNTGELFF. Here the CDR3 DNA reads TGCGCCAGCAGCCAGCGGGAGGGCCTTAACACCGGGGAGCTGTTTTTT.

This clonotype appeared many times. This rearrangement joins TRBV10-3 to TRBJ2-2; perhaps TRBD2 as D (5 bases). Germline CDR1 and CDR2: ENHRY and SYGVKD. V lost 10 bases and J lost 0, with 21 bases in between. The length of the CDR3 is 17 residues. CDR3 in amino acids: CATERPRAASNTGELFF. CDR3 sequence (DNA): TGTGCCACCGAAAGACCCCGAGCGGCCTCGAACACCGGGGAGCTGTTTTTT.

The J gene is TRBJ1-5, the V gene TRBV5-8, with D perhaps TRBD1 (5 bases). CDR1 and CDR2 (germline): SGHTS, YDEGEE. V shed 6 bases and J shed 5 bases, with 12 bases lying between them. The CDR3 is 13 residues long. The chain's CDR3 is CASNTGAHQPQHF. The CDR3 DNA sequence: TGTGCCAGCAATACTGGGGCTCATCAGCCCCAGCATTTT.